This T cell receptor beta chain was captured by sequencing in a study of blood T cell repertoires in COVID-19. Study overall: From the United States, Italy and Spain came samples of acute and convalescent COVID-19.

Assay used: immunoSEQ multiplex PCR; TCRdb lists only in-frame clones, some missing. This repertoire shows roughly 200,000 clones, 85% to 90% found once; its top ten account for 15% to 20%. The junction had 8 bases not matched to a gene; V was cut back by 5 bases and J by 10 bases. Germline V lookup: CDR1 LNHDA, CDR2 SQIVND (reference sequence). This CDR3 contains 14 residues. The chain recombines TRBV19 with TRBJ1-4; 9 bases match TRBD1. Source material: peripheral blood. The clonotype originates from a person aged 70 to 80 with COVID-19, enrolled during active disease. The CDR3 nucleotides are TGTGCCAGTAGTCCCGGGACAGGGTTAGGAAAACTGTTTTTT. Translating gives CASSPGTGLGKLFF.